One sample yielded the 24 T cell receptor beta chains listed below, sequenced in a study of T cell responses to AZD1222 COVID-19 vaccine. Libraries were prepared by immunoSEQ multiplex PCR; TCRdb keeps only in-frame clonotypes and omits some of them. Among 100,000 or so clones listed, 80% to 85% were seen once. This specimen was peripheral blood, taken on day 0 of AZD1222 vaccination. These receptors were collected from an adult in good health.

The CDR3 sequence is CASSPTDIQGLYEQYV. The CDR3 DNA reads TGTGCCAGCAGTCCAACCGACATCCAGGGACTCTACGAGCAGTACGTC. This chain connects TRBV28 to TRBJ2-7; D perhaps matches TRBD2 (6 bases). CDR1 is MDHEN and CDR2 is SYDVKM in the germline V gene. The V end was cut by 5 bases, the J end by 3 bases, with 20 bases between. The CDR3 sequence is 16 residues long.

A single count supports this clone. The chain joins TRBV2 to TRBJ2-1; D is possibly TRBD1 or TRBD2 (7 bases each). Trimming left V 6 bases short and J 9 bases short, with 18 bases between. The length of the CDR3 is 14 residues. Germline CDR1 is SNHLY and CDR2 is FYNNEI. This CDR3 reads CASRDRVPGGEQFF. The CDR3 DNA follows: TGTGCCAGCAGAGACAGGGTGCCGGGGGGTGAGCAGTTCTTC.

V gene TRBV29-1 combines with J gene TRBJ1-1; possibly TRBD1 for D (5 bases). The CDR3 extends over 13 amino acids. Germline V gives CDR1 SQVTM, CDR2 ANQGSEA. The V end was cut by 3 bases, the J end by 1 base, with 9 bases between. Written as DNA, the CDR3 is TGCAGCGTTGACCTGGGGCCGAACACTGAAGCTTTCTTT. Its translation is CSVDLGPNTEAFF. The whole variable domain, remainder taken from reference TRBV29-1 and TRBJ1-1, is SAVISQKPSRDICQRGTSLTIQCQVDSQVTMMFWYRQQPGQSLTLIATANQGSEATYESGFVIDKFPISRPNLTFSTLTVSNMSPEDSSIYLCSVDLGPNTEAFFGQGTRLTVV.

The chain has TRBV5-1 and TRBJ1-4, with TRBD1 as a possible D gene (5 bases). V gave up 7 bases and J gave up 7 bases, with 23 bases separating them. Germline-derived CDR1 and CDR2 are SGHRS and YFSETQ. The CDR3 is 16 residues long. CDR3 residues: CASALGGSGDSEKLFF. Written as DNA, the CDR3 is TGCGCCAGCGCCCTTGGCGGTTCGGGGGATAGTGAAAAACTGTTTTTT.

The gene calls are TRBV12-3 or TRBV12-4 and TRBJ1-5, with D hard to call. Trimming shortened V by 3 bases and J by 5 bases, and 8 bases separated the two germline ends. This CDR3 is 13 amino acids long. The CDR3 spells CASSFAEDQPQHF. DNA of the CDR3: TGTGCCAGCAGTTTCGCTGAGGATCAGCCCCAGCATTTT.

The V and J genes are TRBV24-1 and TRBJ2-7, with D perhaps being TRBD1 or TRBD2 (5 bases each). Trimming left V 3 bases short and J 5 bases short, with 10 bases between. The CDR3 length is 13 residues. Germline assignment: CDR1 KGHDR and CDR2 SFDVKD. The CDR3, as DNA: TGTGCCACCAGTGATGAGGGACGGAACGAGCAGTACTTC. Its translation is CATSDEGRNEQYF.

The V call is TRBV19, the J call TRBJ1-2; D is unresolved. The CDR3 runs to 13 residues. Deletions cut 9 bases from V and 7 bases from J, with 18 bases between. Germline loops: CDR1 LNHDA, CDR2 SQIVND (reference sequence). As DNA, the CDR3 is TGTGCCAGCACTCTCGGGGAGGTCGGTGGCTACACCTTC. This encodes CASTLGEVGGYTF.

This chain's CDR3 is CASSPTGTSVFNEQFF. CDR3 bases: TGTGCCAGCAGTCCCACCGGGACTAGCGTATTCAATGAGCAGTTCTTC. The chain combines TRBV28 with TRBJ2-1; TRBD2 matches 10 bases. CDR3 length equals 16 residues. The germline V gene encodes CDR1 MDHEN and CDR2 SYDVKM. Losses at the gene ends were 5 bases for V and 6 bases for J; bases not matched to a gene: 10. Supplemented by reference TRBV28 and TRBJ2-1, the full variable domain reads DVKVTQSSRYLVKRTGEKVFLECVQDMDHENMFWYRQDPGLGLRLIYFSYDVKMKEKGDIPEGYSVSREKKERFSLILESASTNQTSMYLCASSPTGTSVFNEQFFGPGTRLTVL.

A note on this clone: At the DNA level, this CDR3 is encoded by other sequences in the same sample as well. V gene TRBV7-2 combines with J gene TRBJ1-2, with TRBD1 matching over 10 bases. The V gene's germline CDR1 is SGHTA and CDR2 FQGNSA. J lost 2 bases, V lost 3 bases, and 0 bases had no gene match. The length of the CDR3 is 14 residues. Written as DNA, the CDR3 is TGTGCCAGCAGCTTGGGACAGGGGAACTATGGCTACACCTTC. This gives the protein CASSLGQGNYGYTF.

This clone has just one count. The chain employs TRBV11-3 and TRBJ2-7; TRBD1 agrees at 10 bases. This CDR3 contains 16 residues. Germline trimming cut 4 bases from V and 3 bases from J; bases unmatched to any gene: 9. Germline CDR1 SGHNT, CDR2 YENEEA. CDR3 residues: CASSSPSRDRGYEQYF. DNA for the CDR3: TGTGCCAGCAGCTCGCCCTCGAGGGACAGGGGCTACGAGCAGTACTTC.

The chain is built from TRBV24-1 and TRBJ1-5; no reliable D call. CDR3 length: 14 amino acids. The germline V gene encodes CDR1 KGHDR and CDR2 SFDVKD. Between the trimmed V and J ends, which lost 3 bases and 7 bases, there was a span of 12 bases. CDR3 sequence (DNA): TGTGCCACCAGTGATCCCCCGGACGGGCAGCCCCAGCATTTT. Protein product: CATSDPPDGQPQHF.

This clone was detected only once. The rearrangement joins TRBV11-2 to TRBJ2-5; the match to TRBD1 covers 11 bases. V was pared by 6 bases and J by 5 bases, with 5 bases of the junction left unmatched. The CDR3 extends over 14 amino acids. Germline V CDR1 and CDR2: SGHAT, FQNNGV. The CDR3 protein is CASRGQGARETQYF. In DNA form, the CDR3 reads TGTGCCAGCAGAGGACAGGGGGCACGGGAGACCCAGTACTTC. The whole variable domain, filled in from reference TRBV11-2 and TRBJ2-5, reads EAGVAQSPRYKIIEKRQSVAFWCNPISGHATLYWYQQILGQGPKLLIQFQNNGVVDDSQLPKDRFSAERLKGVDSTLKIQPAKLEDSAVYLCASRGQGARETQYFGPGTRLLVL.

The CDR3 nucleotides read TGTGCCAGCAGCTTTAATTACGAGCAGTACTTC. Protein: CASSFNYEQYF. The V gene is TRBV7-2, the J gene TRBJ2-7; D is uncertain. Germline values: CDR1 SGHTA, CDR2 FQGNSA. The CDR3 has 11 amino acids. Trimming cost V 3 bases and J 4 bases, with 4 bases left between them.

In this sample, this clone turned up a few times. V is TRBV10-3 and J is TRBJ2-2; D uncertain. Trimming took off 3 bases at V and 3 bases at J, with 5 bases between the two ends. Germline lookup yields CDR1 ENHRY and CDR2 SYGVKD. The CDR3 runs to 13 residues. CDR3 bases: TGTGCCATCAGTGAACCGGACACCGGGGAGCTGTTTTTT. The encoded protein is CAISEPDTGELFF.

V and J are TRBV4-2 and TRBJ1-2, with TRBD1 as a possible D gene (5 bases). The CDR3 length is 16 residues. Trimming left V 0 bases short and J 3 bases short, with 14 bases between. The germline V gene has CDR1 LGHNA and CDR2 YNFKEQ. The CDR3 reads CASSQDLQEGHYGYTF. In DNA form, the CDR3 reads TGTGCCAGCAGCCAAGACCTGCAGGAGGGGCACTATGGCTACACCTTC.

The chain combines TRBV10-3 with TRBJ2-7; D is unclear. Germline-derived CDR1 and CDR2 are ENHRY and SYGVKD. This CDR3 comprises 12 residues. The ends were cut back, 4 bases at V and 6 bases at J, with 10 bases in the middle. The CDR3 sequence: CAISASGSEQYV. The CDR3 bases are TGTGCCATCAGTGCGTCGGGTTCCGAGCAGTACGTC.

The V call is TRBV9, the J call TRBJ1-3, with a weak D call TRBD1 (5 bases). V was trimmed by 3 bases and J by 4 bases, leaving 11 bases between them. CDR1 is SGDLS, CDR2 YYNGEE, per germline. CDR3 length equals 14 residues. The CDR3 sequence is CASSEAGGGNTIYF. DNA for the CDR3: TGTGCCAGCAGCGAAGCCGGGGGGGGAAACACCATATATTTT.

The rearrangement links TRBV19 to TRBJ2-7; D gene unclear. This CDR3 is built from 15 residues. The V end lost 1 base, the J end lost 2 bases, and 12 bases lay between the germline ends. The germline CDR1 and CDR2 sequences are LNHDA and SQIVND (reference sequence). The CDR3 protein is CASSIVARPPYEQYF. As DNA, the CDR3 is TGTGCCAGTAGTATAGTTGCCCGTCCACCCTACGAGCAGTACTTC.

This clone was detected only a few times. The rearrangement joins TRBV7-9 to TRBJ1-4; maybe TRBD1 (5 bases). The germline V gene has CDR1 SEHNR and CDR2 FQNEAQ (reference sequence). The V end lost 5 bases, the J end lost 1 base, and 11 bases lay between the germline ends. CDR3 length equals 15 residues. The CDR3 nucleotides read TGTGCCAGCAGCCCCCGAGACAGAACTAATGAAAAACTGTTTTTT. Protein sequence: CASSPRDRTNEKLFF.

This chain connects TRBV2 to TRBJ2-3; D is unclear. Trimming took off 2 bases at V and 0 bases at J, with 9 bases between the two ends. The V gene's germline CDR1 is SNHLY and CDR2 FYNNEI. There are 15 residues in the CDR3. The CDR3 protein is CASSEFWSSTDTQYF. The DNA of the CDR3 is TGTGCCAGCAGTGAATTTTGGAGTAGCACAGATACGCAGTATTTT.

The chain joins TRBV14 to TRBJ1-3; 7 positions match TRBD1. The CDR3 sequence is 15 residues long. Germline lookup yields CDR1 SGHDN and CDR2 FVKESK. The ends lost 5 bases at V and 7 bases at J; junction bases unmatched: 11. This CDR3 is CASSDTGDRSNTIYF. CDR3 coding DNA: TGTGCCAGCAGCGACACAGGGGATAGAAGTAACACCATATATTTT. The variable domain in full, with the rest retrieved from reference TRBV14 and TRBJ1-3, is EAGVTQFPSHSVIEKGQTVTLRCDPISGHDNLYWYRRVMGKEIKFLLHFVKESKQDESGMPNNRFLAERTGGTYSTLKVQPAELEDSGVYFCASSDTGDRSNTIYFGEGSWLTVV.

The V gene is TRBV9, the J gene TRBJ2-5; D is ambiguous. Trimming removed 0 bases at V and 1 base at J, with 10 bases between. Germline V lookup: CDR1 SGDLS, CDR2 YYNGEE. This CDR3 comprises 15 residues. CDR3 nucleotide sequence: TGTGCCAGCAGCGTAGGGTCCATCGGCCAAGAGACCCAGTACTTC. It specifies CASSVGSIGQETQYF.

This chain connects TRBV5-5 to TRBJ1-2, with 8 bases fitting TRBD1. The V segment lost 4 bases and the J segment 2 bases; nucleotides outside the gene matches: 4. Germline CDR1 and CDR2: SGHKS and YYEKEE (reference sequence). The length of the CDR3 is 14 residues. The CDR3 coding sequence is TGTGCCAGCAGCCCCGGACAGGGAAACTATGGCTACACCTTC. Translation gives CASSPGQGNYGYTF. The full variable domain, completed using reference TRBV5-5 and TRBJ1-2, is DAGVTQSPTHLIKTRGQQVTLRCSPISGHKSVSWYQQVLGQGPQFIFQYYEKEERGRGNFPDRFSARQFPNYSSELNVNALLLGDSALYLCASSPGQGNYGYTFGSGTRLTVV.

This sequence joins TRBV6-5 and TRBJ2-5; 8 nucleotides align to TRBD1. Unmatched junction bases numbered 1, after V lost 0 bases and J lost 4 bases. Germline V gene sequence: CDR1 MNHEY, CDR2 SVGAGI. This CDR3 is 14 amino acids long. The CDR3 bases are TGTGCCAGCAGTTACTCCAGGGGGCTAGAGACCCAGTACTTC. Amino acids: CASSYSRGLETQYF.